These 9 T cell receptor beta chains share one sample of origin, sequenced in a study of breast tumors, draining lymph nodes, adjacent tissues. Axillary draining lymph nodes of breast cancer patients supplied the node samples. TCRdb redid the calling of the multiplex PCR reads with MiXCR, one entry per CDR3 protein. Of approximately 100,000 distinct CDR3 sequences listed, over 20% are singletons. What was sequenced was axillary lymph node tissue. The receptors come from a female donor with breast cancer. Some clones in this sample may be carry-over from other donors' samples.

This clonotype has at least ten counts. The J gene is TRBJ1-5, the V gene TRBV6-6; D not resolved. V shed 2 bases and J shed 7 bases, with 6 bases lying between them. CDR1 MNHNY and CDR2 SVGAGI come from the germline V gene (reference sequence). The CDR3 spans 12 residues. The CDR3 DNA reads TGTGCCAGCAGTTACGGCGGCCAGCCCCAGCATTTT. It is translated as CASSYGGQPQHF.

Concerning this clonotype: Given a much more abundant clone one base away, this may be a read error. The chain recombines TRBV9 with TRBJ2-2, with D perhaps TRBD2 (6 bases). Germline V gene data show CDR1 as SGDLS and CDR2 as YYNGEE. Trimming took off 0 bases at V and 4 bases at J, with 13 bases between the two ends. The CDR3 sequence is 16 residues long. The CDR3 here is CASSVGHGRVTGELFF. CDR3 sequence (DNA): TGTGCCAGCAGCGTAGGTCACGGGAGAGTCACCGGGGAGCTGTTTTTT.

As to this clonotype: This sequence may be a read error, since a much larger clone differs from it by one base. V and J are TRBV12-3 or TRBV12-4 and TRBJ2-1, with 11 bases that match TRBD2. The ends lost 1 base at V and 8 bases at J; junction bases unmatched: 10. The CDR3 has 17 residues. The CDR3 DNA sequence: TGTGCCAGCAGTTTAGAGCTCACTAGCGGGAGTCTCCATGAGCAGTTCTTC. The encoded protein is CASSLELTSGSLHEQFF.

A remark on this clonotype: Germline and junction disagree at one end, which may indicate a read error. This sequence joins TRBV10-2 and TRBJ2-7, with 7 positions matching TRBD2. CDR3 length: 15 amino acids. Looked up from germline, CDR1 is WSHSY and CDR2 is SAAADI. The CDR3 loop is CASRAGREPTYGQYF. The CDR3 DNA sequence: TGTGCCAGCAGGGCGGGGAGGGAGCCTACATACGGGCAGTACTTC.

A word on this clonotype: A much larger clone is a single base away; this may be a read error. The chain combines TRBV19 with TRBJ2-1; D possibly corresponds to TRBD2 (6 bases). Germline values: CDR1 LNHDA, CDR2 SQIVND (reference sequence). CDR3 length equals 12 residues. The V and J ends lost 3 bases and 13 bases respectively, with 13 bases between them. CDR3: CASSITRDSQFF. The CDR3, as DNA: TGTGCCAGTAGTATCACCAGGGACTCACAGTTCTTC.

About this clonotype itself: It may be a read error: a sequence one base away is much more abundant. V usage is TRBV7-7 and J usage is TRBJ2-2; the D is unclear. CDR1 and CDR2 from the germline V gene are SSHAT and FNYEAQ (reference sequence). This CDR3 has 13 amino acids. The CDR3 region is CASRLNMAGELFF. CDR3 nucleotides: TGTGCTAGCAGGCTGAATATGGCCGGGGAGCTGTTTTTT.

This clonotype was counted many times. The V and J genes are TRBV28 and TRBJ1-5; D not certain. Trimming removed 5 bases from V and 9 bases from J, with 8 bases in between. The CDR3 sequence is 11 residues long. Germline V CDR1 and CDR2: MDHEN, SYDVKM. CDR3 residues: CASSLHGPQHF. The CDR3 DNA reads as TGTGCCAGCAGTCTGCACGGGCCCCAGCATTTT.

This clonotype was found once. Being one base from a much bigger clone, this may be a read error. The chain joins TRBV7-9 to TRBJ2-1, with a weak D call TRBD2 (6 bases). Germline lookup yields CDR1 SEHNR and CDR2 FQNEAQ (reference sequence). The CDR3 runs to 15 residues. CDR3 residues: CASSPGLLRYNERFF. The CDR3 nucleotides are TGTGCCAGCAGCCCGGGACTCCTCAGGTACAATGAGCGGTTCTTC.

A remark on this clonotype: This may stem from a read error, because a much larger clone lies one nucleotide away. The chain couples TRBV15 to TRBJ1-4, with TRBD1 identical over 7 bases. This CDR3 spans 15 amino acids. Germline V gives CDR1 LNHNV, CDR2 YYDKDF (reference sequence). The CDR3 spells CATSRSQGGGEQLFF. Written as DNA, the CDR3 is TGTGCCACCAGCAGATCCCAGGGGGGGGGTGAACAACTGTTTTTT.